This T cell receptor beta chain was obtained from a study of blood T cells in healthy people across ages. This clonotype has only a few counts. CDR3 length: 16 amino acids. V dropped 3 bases and J dropped 5 bases, with 19 bases sitting between them. CDR1 LGHDT and CDR2 YNNKEL come from the germline V gene (reference sequence). Using a J-beta primer mix together with a sample-barcoded 5' primer, a second PCR was run for roughly 6 to 12 cycles. TCRdb reprocessed the 5' RACE reads with MiXCR, giving one entry per CDR3 protein. The table includes approximately 1,100,000 distinct CDR3 sequences, more than 40% detected once.

This TCR was sampled from an older woman in good health. The sequenced material came from blood. This chain uses TRBV3-1 with TRBJ2-5; tentatively, D is TRBD2 (6 bases). The CDR3 sequence: CASSQFRDSGVETQYF. The CDR3 DNA follows: TGTGCCAGCAGCCAGTTCCGGGACTCGGGGGTGGAGACCCAGTACTTC.